This TCR beta chain was identified during a study of cytomegalovirus exposure and HLA in healthy donors. Overall study context: Falling in the Caucasian-associated ancestry cluster were roughly 80% of approximately 400 genotyped donors.

Germline values: CDR1 SNHLY, CDR2 FYNNEI. Trimming cost V 7 bases and J 0 bases, with 9 bases left between them. This CDR3 comprises 13 residues. For this clone: Its antigen is not identified.

The PCR contained 60 Vbeta and 13 Jbeta primers. TCRdb's table, derived via immunoSEQ multiplex PCR, lists solely in-frame clones and lacks some. The sample lists about 150,000 clones, around 59% occurring once. Study results and limitations: Roughly uniform depth of sequencing across donors was assumed in presence/absence analyses.

Donors showed nominal health when sampled, although they likely had unrecorded immune exposures. The J gene is TRBJ1-1, the V gene TRBV2; D unresolved. Sequenced sample: PBMCs. The receptor was isolated from a male donor in good health and CMV-seronegative. The chain's CDR3 is CASTPRVNTEAFF. The CDR3 nucleotides read TGTGCCAGCACCCCCCGGGTGAACACTGAAGCTTTCTTT.